The 25 T cell receptor beta chains given below trace back to one sample, sequenced in a study of blood T cells in healthy people across ages. A second PCR, run for roughly 7 to 12 cycles, used a sample-barcoded 5' primer plus a J-beta primer mix. TCRdb used MiXCR to reprocess the 5' RACE reads, holding one entry per CDR3 protein. The table has 350,000 to 450,000 distinct CDR3 sequences, 52% seen once. What was sequenced was blood. All receptors come from a man in his sixties in good health.

The chain recombines TRBV3-1 with TRBJ1-5, with TRBD1 identical over 8 bases. The CDR3 is 14 residues long. In germline, CDR1 is LGHDT, CDR2 YNNKEL (reference sequence). V was clipped by 1 base and J by 4 bases; unmatched bases: 0. The CDR3 protein is CASSQGTGNQPQHF. Written as DNA, the CDR3 is TGTGCCAGCAGCCAAGGGACAGGGAATCAGCCCCAGCATTTT.

This clonotype has only a few counts. The chain combines TRBV6-5 with TRBJ2-7; the match to TRBD1 covers 9 bases. After removal of 8 bases from V and 4 bases from J, the junction contained 3 bases not matched to a gene. Germline V gene sequence: CDR1 MNHEY, CDR2 SVGAGI. This CDR3 region has 12 residues. CDR3 protein: CASGTGLYEQYF. For the CDR3, the DNA is TGTGCCAGCGGGACAGGGTTGTACGAGCAGTACTTC.

The chain employs TRBV12-3 or TRBV12-4 and TRBJ2-5, with 9 positions matching TRBD1. The CDR3 totals 17 residues. The trim removed 6 bases at V and 4 bases at J, leaving 15 bases unmatched. The CDR3 loop reads CASSPDRGRTGPETQYF. The CDR3, as DNA: TGTGCCAGCAGCCCAGACAGGGGGAGAACAGGGCCAGAGACCCAGTACTTC.

The chain has TRBV25-1 and TRBJ2-7; possible D gene TRBD2, 6 bases. The last part of the DNA fits TRBJ2-5 better; the J call may be wrong. The CDR3 is 14 amino acids. The germline V gene has CDR1 MGHDK and CDR2 SYGVNS. The DNA of the CDR3 is TGTGCCAGCAGTGATTGGCGGGGACAAGAGACCCAGTACTTC. Translation: CASSDWRGQETQYF.

The chain employs TRBV20-1 and TRBJ2-1; D remains unclear. The CDR3 consists of 11 residues. The germline CDR1 and CDR2 sequences are DFQATT and SNEGSKA (reference sequence). V was pared by 6 bases and J by 15 bases, with 18 bases between. CDR3 amino acids: CSAPDPEARFF. CDR3 coding DNA: TGCAGTGCCCCGGACCCGGAAGCTCGGTTCTTC.

V usage is TRBV9 and J usage is TRBJ2-7, with 7 nucleotides matching TRBD1. This CDR3 has 16 amino acids. Germline V gene lookup returns CDR1 SGDLS and CDR2 YYNGEE. The V gene end was trimmed by 0 bases and the J gene end by 0 bases; junction bases not matched to a gene: 6. This CDR3 is CASSVEGTAYSYEQYF. The CDR3 DNA reads as TGTGCCAGCAGCGTAGAGGGGACAGCTTACTCCTACGAGCAGTACTTC.

In the case of this clonotype: Mismatch with germline at one junction end may stem from a read error. The chain employs TRBV18 and TRBJ1-1; D possibly corresponds to TRBD1 (5 bases). Germline values: CDR1 KGHSH, CDR2 LQKENI. This CDR3 has 14 amino acids. CDR3 sequence: CASSPQGSNTKAFF. CDR3 DNA: TGTGCCAGCTCACCACAGGGGTCGAACACTAAAGCTTTCTTT.

J is TRBJ2-3 and V is TRBV29-1, with D unresolved. Per the germline V gene, CDR1 is SQVTM and CDR2 is ANQGSEA. Trimming left V 3 bases short and J 1 base short, with 11 bases between. CDR3 length: 14 residues. CDR3 in DNA: TGCAGCGTTGACCCTAGGTCAGGCACAGATACGCAGTATTTT. It codes for CSVDPRSGTDTQYF.

In its sample, this clonotype was seen once. The junction departs from the called germline gene at one end, perhaps through a read error. The chain joins TRBV24-1 to TRBJ2-3; no clear D. The CDR3 length is 16 residues. In germline, CDR1 is KGHDR, CDR2 SFDVKD. The CDR3 spells CATNDSRRPSTDTQYF. The CDR3 DNA is TGTGCCACCAATGATTCGCGCAGACCAAGCACAGATACGCAGTATTTT.

This rearrangement joins TRBV29-1 to TRBJ2-3; D gene ambiguous. Germline CDR1 and CDR2: SQVTM and ANQGSEA. CDR3 length: 16 amino acids. V was clipped by 1 base and J by 4 bases, with 18 bases between them. CDR3 residues: CSVEGAGRTLPDTQYF. The CDR3 bases are TGCAGCGTTGAAGGAGCAGGCCGGACCCTCCCAGATACGCAGTATTTT.

The chain joins TRBV7-2 to TRBJ2-7, with a weak D call TRBD2 (7 bases). The V end lost 1 base, the J end lost 5 bases, and 21 bases lay between the germline ends. Germline CDR1 and CDR2: SGHTA and FQGNSA. The CDR3 runs to 17 residues. The CDR3 DNA is TGTGCCAGCAGCTTAGGGGGTAGGGGGGGAGTCCCCAACGAGCAGTACTTC. This codes for CASSLGGRGGVPNEQYF.

Written as DNA, the CDR3 is TGTGCCAGCAGTTTAAGGGGGGAAAAGGAGCAGTTCTTC. This encodes CASSLRGEKEQFF. The rearrangement joins TRBV27 to TRBJ2-1; D assignment may be TRBD1 or TRBD2 (6 bases each). There are 13 residues in the CDR3. Trimming took off 2 bases at V and 10 bases at J, with 12 bases between the two ends. Germline-derived CDR1 and CDR2 are MNHEY and SMNVEV (reference sequence).

The chain combines TRBV29-1 with TRBJ2-1; TRBD2 is a possible D gene (6 bases). Germline CDR1 and CDR2: SQVTM and ANQGSEA. The germline V and J ends were trimmed by 4 bases and 4 bases, with 17 bases remaining between them. This CDR3 has 15 amino acids. The CDR3 loop is CSVGTGVNPYNEQFF. DNA for the CDR3: TGCAGCGTTGGTACGGGAGTCAACCCGTACAATGAGCAGTTCTTC.

The chain couples TRBV6-5 to TRBJ2-3; D is possibly TRBD1 or TRBD2 (6 bases each). The CDR3 totals 14 residues. The V gene lost 10 bases and the J gene lost 0 bases, with 14 bases spanning the gap. Germline V gene sequence: CDR1 MNHEY, CDR2 SVGAGI. CDR3 nucleotide sequence: TGTGCCACCGCAACGGGGGCGAGCACAGATACGCAGTATTTT. Its protein product is CATATGASTDTQYF.

The chain links TRBV5-1 to TRBJ2-4; TRBD2 might be the D (6 bases). The better agreement between TRBJ2-7 and the DNA end casts doubt on the J call. The CDR3 extends over 13 amino acids. Germline CDR1 reads SGHRS; CDR2 reads YFSETQ. The CDR3 region is CASSLRRDHEQYF. The CDR3 DNA follows: TGCGCCAGCAGCCTTAGGAGGGACCACGAGCAGTACTTC.

The chain has TRBV4-3 and TRBJ2-5, with 9 bases aligning to TRBD2. The CDR3 loop spans 17 amino acids. V was clipped by 1 base and J by 4 bases; unmatched bases: 10. Germline CDR1 and CDR2: LGHNA and YSLEER. In nucleotides, the CDR3 is TGCGCCAGCAGCCAAGTTGCGGGAGGGGCGGGAACAGAGACCCAGTACTTC. This gives the protein CASSQVAGGAGTETQYF.

This chain connects TRBV6-1 to TRBJ2-6; TRBD2 is a possible D gene (6 bases). The germline V and J ends were trimmed by 11 bases and 2 bases, with 10 bases remaining between them. Germline V gives CDR1 MNHNS, CDR2 SASEGT. CDR3 length: 13 residues. The CDR3 DNA reads as TGTGCCCCGGGCGGGACTGGGGCCAACGTCCTGACTTTC. It yields the protein CAPGGTGANVLTF.

This clonotype has just a few counts. The gene calls are TRBV15 and TRBJ2-3; D not resolved. Looked up from germline, CDR1 is LNHNV and CDR2 is YYDKDF (reference sequence). The CDR3 covers 12 residues. Trimming shortened V by 3 bases and J by 3 bases, and 4 bases separated the two germline ends. CDR3 sequence: CATSSQTDTQYF. CDR3 nucleotides: TGTGCCACCAGCAGCCAAACAGATACGCAGTATTTT.

This chain joins TRBV7-2 and TRBJ2-4; the match to TRBD2 covers 14 bases. The length of the CDR3 is 16 residues. CDR1 and CDR2 from the germline V gene are SGHTA and FQGNSA. V dropped 5 bases and J dropped 5; count of bases not matched to a gene: 5. This chain's CDR3 is CASSLGTSGGQNIQYF. The CDR3 coding sequence is TGTGCCAGCAGCCTTGGGACTAGCGGGGGCCAAAACATTCAGTACTTC.

The J gene is TRBJ2-7, the V gene TRBV6-1; D remains ambiguous. Germline CDR1 is MNHNS and CDR2 is SASEGT. Trimming stripped 3 bases from V and 3 bases from J, with 6 bases between. This CDR3 spans 12 amino acids. Here the CDR3 reads CASSEDRYEQYF. The CDR3 nucleotides are TGTGCCAGCAGTGAGGATCGCTACGAGCAGTACTTC.

This chain connects TRBV23-1 to TRBJ1-5; a possible D gene is TRBD1 (5 bases). TRBV23-1 is an ORF, and what it does is uncertain. The V and J ends lost 2 bases and 3 bases respectively, with 17 bases between them. The CDR3 runs to 17 residues. The CDR3 bases are TGCGCCAGCAGTCAAATGTCGCCTCGGACAAACAATCAGCCCCAGCATTTT. Its protein is CASSQMSPRTNNQPQHF.

This clonotype occurred a few times. This rearrangement joins TRBV28 to TRBJ2-1; D ambiguous. The ends were cut back, 3 bases at V and 8 bases at J, with 11 bases in the middle. CDR1 and CDR2 from the germline V gene are MDHEN and SYDVKM. The CDR3 totals 13 residues. In DNA form, the CDR3 reads TGTGCCAGCAGTTTCACCGGGCAGGATGAGCAGTTCTTC. Translated: CASSFTGQDEQFF.

In its sample, this clonotype was seen many times. This sequence joins TRBV27 and TRBJ1-2, with D possibly TRBD1 on 5 matching bases. The germline V gene has CDR1 MNHEY and CDR2 SMNVEV (reference sequence). CDR3 size: 14 residues. V shed 2 bases and J shed 8 bases, with 15 bases lying between them. CDR3 sequence: CASSLGQGRFGYTF. The CDR3 bases are TGTGCCAGCAGTTTAGGCCAGGGCAGATTCGGCTACACCTTC.

The V gene is TRBV25-1, the J gene TRBJ2-5, with a possible D match to TRBD1 (5 bases). V shed 1 base and J shed 11 bases, with 11 bases lying between them. The CDR3 has 12 residues. Germline CDR1 and CDR2: MGHDK and SYGVNS. The CDR3 DNA follows: TGTGCCAGCAGTGAATTGACGACAGTGCAGTACTTC. It specifies CASSELTTVQYF. The entire variable domain, with the rest obtained from reference TRBV25-1 and TRBJ2-5, is as follows: EADIYQTPRYLVIGTGKKITLECSQTMGHDKMYWYQQDPGMELHLIHYSYGVNSTEKGDLSSESTVSRIRTEHFPLTLESARPSHTSQYLCASSELTTVQYFGPGTRLLVL.

CDR3 region: CASSLLGTAAYEQYF. In nucleotides, the CDR3 is TGTGCCAGCAGTTTATTAGGGACAGCGGCCTACGAGCAGTACTTC. The gene calls are TRBV28 and TRBJ2-7; 7 nucleotides line up with TRBD1. CDR1 is MDHEN, CDR2 SYDVKM, per germline. V dropped 1 base and J dropped 2; count of bases not matched to a gene: 5. This CDR3 is built from 15 residues.